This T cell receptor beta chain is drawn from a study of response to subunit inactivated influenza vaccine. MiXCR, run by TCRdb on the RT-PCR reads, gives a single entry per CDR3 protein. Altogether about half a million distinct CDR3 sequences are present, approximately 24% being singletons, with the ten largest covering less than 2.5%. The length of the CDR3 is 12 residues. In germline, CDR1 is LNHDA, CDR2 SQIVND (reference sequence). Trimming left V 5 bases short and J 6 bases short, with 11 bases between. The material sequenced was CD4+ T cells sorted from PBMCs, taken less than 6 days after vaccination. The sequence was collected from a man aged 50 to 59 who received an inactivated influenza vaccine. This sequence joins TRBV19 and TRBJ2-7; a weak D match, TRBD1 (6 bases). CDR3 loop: CASSEQGGEQYF. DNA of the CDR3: TGTGCCAGTAGTGAACAGGGTGGCGAGCAGTACTTC.